This section outlines one TCR beta chain sequence together with its context. The sample is drawn from a study of blood T cell repertoires in COVID-19. TCRdb's copy holds only in-frame clones and misses some; the assay was immunoSEQ multiplex PCR. The repertoire holds 540,000 or so clones, with approximately 91% as singletons. Germline CDR1 is WSHSY and CDR2 is SAAADI. The CDR3 has 12 amino acids. V was trimmed by 6 bases and J by 3 bases, leaving 9 bases between them. The chain uses TRBV10-2 and TRBJ2-7; TRBD1 is a possible D gene (5 bases). The TCR originated in a woman in her fifties or sixties with COVID-19, enrolled during active disease. Sequenced: peripheral blood. The CDR3 DNA follows: TGCGCCAGCAGGGGCAGGGACTACGAGCAGTACTTC. As protein: CASRGRDYEQYF.